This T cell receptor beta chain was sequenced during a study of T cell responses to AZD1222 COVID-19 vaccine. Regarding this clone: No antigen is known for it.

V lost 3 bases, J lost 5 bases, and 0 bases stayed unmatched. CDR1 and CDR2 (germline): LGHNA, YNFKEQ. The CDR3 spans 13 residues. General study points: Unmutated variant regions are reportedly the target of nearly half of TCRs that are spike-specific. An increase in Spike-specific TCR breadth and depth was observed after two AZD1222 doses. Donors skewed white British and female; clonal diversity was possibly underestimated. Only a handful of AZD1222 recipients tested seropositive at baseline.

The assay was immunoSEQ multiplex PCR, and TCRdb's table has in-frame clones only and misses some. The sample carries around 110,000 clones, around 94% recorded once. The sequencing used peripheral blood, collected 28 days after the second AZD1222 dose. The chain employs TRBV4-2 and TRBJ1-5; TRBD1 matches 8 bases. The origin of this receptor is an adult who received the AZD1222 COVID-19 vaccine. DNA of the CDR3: TGTGCCAGCAGCCAGGACAGGGATCAGCCCCAGCATTTT. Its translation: CASSQDRDQPQHF.